Described below is a single TCR beta chain sequence and its context. No antigen is known for it. The sample holds no much larger clone one base away, and base qualities are not on file. The CDR3 holds 15 amino acids from the cysteine to the phenylalanine. Kept here is only the CDR3 DNA, which spans 45 bases and is read in frame from base 1. CDR1 and CDR2, per the germline V gene, are LGHNA and YNFKEQ. Trimming costs V 0 bases and J 5 bases, and their ends lie 14 bases apart. The immunoSEQ Assay, a bias-controlled multiplex PCR, was used to amplify TCRbeta CDR3 regions from genomic DNA. The paper's data handling went like this. Within the assay, amplification of reference gene primers was used to estimate how many nucleated cells each sample contained. Sequence reads were collapsed and filtered to measure the absolute abundance of every unique TCRbeta CDR3 rearrangement. For each sample, productive Simpson clonality was calculated as the square root of Simpson's diversity index over productive rearrangements. The immuneACCESS repertoire file appears here via TCRdb, limited to in-frame rearrangements. These files lack a portion of the clones; in checked studies, under half of the deficit traces to unresolved V genes, and the cause of the others is not known. V and J calls and clone size come straight from that table; D and trimming were deduced from the DNA. The sample includes some 74,000 clones, with nearly 80% observed a single time. Roughly 12% of the sample is held by the ten biggest clonotypes.

The record originates from a study of blood T cell repertoires in COVID-19 (dated by TCRdb to the early 2020s). As for the study more broadly: The collaborator samples originated in the United States, Italy and Spain and spanned the acute and convalescent phases of COVID-19. The material from the prospective study consisted of cDNA or gDNA derived from T cells, B-cell-depleted T cells, or PBMCs. The dataset comprised deeply sampled blood TCRbeta repertoires from subjects exposed to, actively infected with, or recovered from COVID-19. The repertoires were made available in a free public database intended to serve as a resource for research on the immune response to SARS-CoV-2. Samples were obtained from the ongoing ImmuneRACE study (first 160 participants) and from some 1,300 subjects provided by 6 global collaborators. The sample metadata nearly always contained a de-identified subject ID, COVID-19 status, age in years and sex. HLA class I and class II types, where available, came from metadata supplied by the sample provider rather than from assay-based typing. Findings and caveats that apply to the study as a whole: The quantity of clinical and demographic metadata differed by source and by participant and was supplied without curation.

The collaborating institutions used their own protocols to collect whole blood in K2EDTA tubes. Collaborator samples were shipped for TCRbeta analysis as frozen whole blood, isolated PBMCs, or DNA extracted from either sample type. This TCR was recovered from a human donor in a cohort sampled during active COVID-19. The sequence joins TRBV4-2 to TRBJ2-7, with TRBD1 tentatively as D gene (6 bases match). Sample: peripheral blood. CDR3 sequence: CASSQDHRESNEQYF. The DNA sequence follows: TGTGCCAGCAGCCAAGATCACAGGGAATCAAACGAGCAGTACTTC.